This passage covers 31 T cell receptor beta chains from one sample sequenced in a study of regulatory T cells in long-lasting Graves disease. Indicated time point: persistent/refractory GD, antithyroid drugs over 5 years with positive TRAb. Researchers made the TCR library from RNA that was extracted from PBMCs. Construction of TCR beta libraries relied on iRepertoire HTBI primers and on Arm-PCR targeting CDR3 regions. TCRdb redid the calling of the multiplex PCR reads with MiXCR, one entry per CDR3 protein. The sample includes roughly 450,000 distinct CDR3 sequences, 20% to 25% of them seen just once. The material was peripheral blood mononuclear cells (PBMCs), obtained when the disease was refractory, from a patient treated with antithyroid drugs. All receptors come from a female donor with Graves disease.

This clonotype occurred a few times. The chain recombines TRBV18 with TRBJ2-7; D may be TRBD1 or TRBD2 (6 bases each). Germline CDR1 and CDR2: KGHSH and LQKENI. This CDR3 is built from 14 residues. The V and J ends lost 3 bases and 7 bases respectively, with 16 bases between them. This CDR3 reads CASSPGGSRREQYF. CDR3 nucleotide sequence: TGTGCCAGCTCACCGGGGGGCTCTCGTCGGGAGCAGTACTTC.

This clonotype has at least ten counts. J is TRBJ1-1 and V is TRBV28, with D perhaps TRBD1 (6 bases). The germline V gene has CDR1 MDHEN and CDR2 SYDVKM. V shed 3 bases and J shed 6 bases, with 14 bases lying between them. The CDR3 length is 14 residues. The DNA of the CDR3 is TGTGCCAGCAGTTTCGTTACAGGGTTACCTGAAGCTTTCTTT. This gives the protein CASSFVTGLPEAFF. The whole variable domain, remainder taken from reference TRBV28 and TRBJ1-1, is DVKVTQSSRYLVKRTGEKVFLECVQDMDHENMFWYRQDPGLGLRLIYFSYDVKMKEKGDIPEGYSVSREKKERFSLILESASTNQTSMYLCASSFVTGLPEAFFGQGTRLTVV.

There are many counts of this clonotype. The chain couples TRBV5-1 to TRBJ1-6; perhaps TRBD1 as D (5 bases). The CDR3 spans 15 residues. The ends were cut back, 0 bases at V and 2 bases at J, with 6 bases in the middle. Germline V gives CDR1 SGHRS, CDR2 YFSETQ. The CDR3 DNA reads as TGCGCCAGCAGCTTGGAGGGGACCTATAATTCACCCCTCCACTTT. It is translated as CASSLEGTYNSPLHF.

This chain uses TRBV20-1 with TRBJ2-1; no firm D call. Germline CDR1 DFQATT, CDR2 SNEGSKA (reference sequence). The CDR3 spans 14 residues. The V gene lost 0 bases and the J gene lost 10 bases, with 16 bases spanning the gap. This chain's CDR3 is CSARDRAYQGEQFF. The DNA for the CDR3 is TGCAGTGCTAGAGATCGGGCGTACCAAGGGGAGCAGTTCTTC.

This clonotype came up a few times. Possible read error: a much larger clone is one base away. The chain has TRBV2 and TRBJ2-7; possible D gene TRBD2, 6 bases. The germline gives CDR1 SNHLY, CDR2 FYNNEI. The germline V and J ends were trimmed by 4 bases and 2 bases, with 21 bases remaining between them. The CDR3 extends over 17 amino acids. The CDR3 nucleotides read TGTGCCAGCAGTGCCATAATTGTGGCTAGCGCAGCCTACGAGCAGTACTTC. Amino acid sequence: CASSAIIVASAAYEQYF.

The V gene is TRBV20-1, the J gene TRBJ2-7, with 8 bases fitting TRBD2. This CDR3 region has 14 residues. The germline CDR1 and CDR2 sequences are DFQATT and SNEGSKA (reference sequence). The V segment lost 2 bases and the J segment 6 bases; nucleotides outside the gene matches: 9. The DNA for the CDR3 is TGCAGTGCTAGACTCCGGGGGGGGCGGGGCGAGCAGTACTTC. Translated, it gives CSARLRGGRGEQYF.

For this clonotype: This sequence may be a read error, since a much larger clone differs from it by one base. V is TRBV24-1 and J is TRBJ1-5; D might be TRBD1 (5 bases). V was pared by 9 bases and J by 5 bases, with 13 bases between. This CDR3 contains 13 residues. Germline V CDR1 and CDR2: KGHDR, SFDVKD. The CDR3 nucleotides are TGTGCCACCCGGGGGACTTCGGATCAGCCCCAGCATTTT. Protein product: CATRGTSDQPQHF.

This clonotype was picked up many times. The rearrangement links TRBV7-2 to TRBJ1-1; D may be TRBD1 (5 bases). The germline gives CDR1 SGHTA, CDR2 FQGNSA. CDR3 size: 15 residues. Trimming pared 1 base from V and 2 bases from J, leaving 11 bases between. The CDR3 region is CASSLVWQGNTEAFF. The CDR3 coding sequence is TGTGCCAGCAGCTTAGTTTGGCAGGGAAACACTGAAGCTTTCTTT.

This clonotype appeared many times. The CDR3 loop is CASSQIQGARTEAFF. For the CDR3, the DNA is TGTGCCAGCAGTCAGATACAGGGGGCGAGAACTGAAGCTTTCTTT. This chain connects TRBV6-1 to TRBJ1-1; 9 bases match TRBD1. V was clipped by 5 bases and J by 5 bases; unmatched bases: 9. The CDR3 loop spans 15 amino acids. The germline CDR1 and CDR2 sequences are MNHNS and SASEGT.

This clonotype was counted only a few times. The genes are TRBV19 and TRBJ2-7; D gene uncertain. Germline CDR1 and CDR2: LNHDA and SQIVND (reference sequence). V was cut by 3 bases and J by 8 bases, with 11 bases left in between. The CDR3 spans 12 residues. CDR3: CASSIGESQQYF. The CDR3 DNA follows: TGTGCCAGTAGTATTGGGGAATCGCAGCAGTACTTC.

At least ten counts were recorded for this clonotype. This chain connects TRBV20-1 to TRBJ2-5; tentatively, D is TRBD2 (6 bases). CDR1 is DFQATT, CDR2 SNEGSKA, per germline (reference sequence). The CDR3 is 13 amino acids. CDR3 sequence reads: CSGGSGGRETQYF. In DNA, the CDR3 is TGCAGCGGGGGTTCCGGTGGTAGGGAGACCCAGTACTTC.

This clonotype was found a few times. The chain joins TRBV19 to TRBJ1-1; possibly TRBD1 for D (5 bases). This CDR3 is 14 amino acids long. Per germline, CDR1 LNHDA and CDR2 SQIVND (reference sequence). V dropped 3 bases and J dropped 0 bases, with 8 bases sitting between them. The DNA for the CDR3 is TGTGCCAGTAGTATCAGGGCGATGAACACTGAAGCTTTCTTT. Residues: CASSIRAMNTEAFF.

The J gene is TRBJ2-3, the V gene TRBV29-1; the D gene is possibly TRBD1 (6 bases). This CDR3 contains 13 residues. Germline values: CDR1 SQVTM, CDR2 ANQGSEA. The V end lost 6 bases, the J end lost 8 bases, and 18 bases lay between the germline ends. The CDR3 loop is CSVDTGSTGTQYF. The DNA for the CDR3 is TGCAGCGTGGATACAGGGTCCACGGGTACGCAGTATTTT.

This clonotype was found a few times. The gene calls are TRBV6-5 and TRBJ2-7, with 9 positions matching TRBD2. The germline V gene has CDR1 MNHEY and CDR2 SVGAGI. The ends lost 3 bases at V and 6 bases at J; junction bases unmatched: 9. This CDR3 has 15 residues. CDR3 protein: CASSYSAGLASEQYF. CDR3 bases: TGTGCCAGCAGTTATTCCGCGGGACTAGCCAGCGAGCAGTACTTC.

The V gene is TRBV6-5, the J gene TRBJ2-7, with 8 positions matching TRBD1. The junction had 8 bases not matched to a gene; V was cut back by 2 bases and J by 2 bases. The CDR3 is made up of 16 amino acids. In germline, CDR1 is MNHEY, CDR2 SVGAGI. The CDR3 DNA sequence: TGTGCCAGCAGTTACCCTCCCGGGACAGGACCCTACGAGCAGTACTTC. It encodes CASSYPPGTGPYEQYF.

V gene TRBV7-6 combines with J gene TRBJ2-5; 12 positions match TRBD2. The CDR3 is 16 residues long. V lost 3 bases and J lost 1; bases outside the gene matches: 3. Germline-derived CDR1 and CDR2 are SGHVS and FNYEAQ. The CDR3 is CASSLASGRGQETQYF. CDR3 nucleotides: TGTGCCAGCAGCTTGGCTAGCGGGAGGGGCCAAGAGACCCAGTACTTC.

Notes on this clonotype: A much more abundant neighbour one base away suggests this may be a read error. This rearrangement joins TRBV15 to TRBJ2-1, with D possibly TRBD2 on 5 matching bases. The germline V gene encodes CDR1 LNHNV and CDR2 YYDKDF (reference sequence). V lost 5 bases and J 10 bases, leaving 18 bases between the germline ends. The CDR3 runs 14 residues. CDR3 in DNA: TGTGCCACCAGCGCCGAGAGGGCCCTCTACGAGCAGTTCTTC. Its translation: CATSAERALYEQFF. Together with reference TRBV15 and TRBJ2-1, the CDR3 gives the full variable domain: DAMVIQNPRYQVTQFGKPVTLSCSQTLNHNVMYWYQQKSSQAPKLLFHYYDKDFNNEADTPDNFQSRRPNTSFCFLDIRSPGLGDTAMYLCATSAERALYEQFFGPGTRLTVL.

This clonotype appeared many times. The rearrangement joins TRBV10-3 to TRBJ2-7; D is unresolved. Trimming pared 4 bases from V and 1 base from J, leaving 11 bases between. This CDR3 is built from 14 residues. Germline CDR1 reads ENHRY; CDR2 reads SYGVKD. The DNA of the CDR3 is TGTGCCATCAGTGCACAGAGAAGTTCCTACGAGCAGTACTTC. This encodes CAISAQRSSYEQYF.

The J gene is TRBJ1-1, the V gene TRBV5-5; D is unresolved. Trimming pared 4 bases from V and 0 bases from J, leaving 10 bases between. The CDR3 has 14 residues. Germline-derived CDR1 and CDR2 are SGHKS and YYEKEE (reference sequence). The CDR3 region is CASSPSSLNTEAFF. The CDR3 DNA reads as TGTGCCAGCAGCCCGAGTTCCTTGAACACTGAAGCTTTCTTT.

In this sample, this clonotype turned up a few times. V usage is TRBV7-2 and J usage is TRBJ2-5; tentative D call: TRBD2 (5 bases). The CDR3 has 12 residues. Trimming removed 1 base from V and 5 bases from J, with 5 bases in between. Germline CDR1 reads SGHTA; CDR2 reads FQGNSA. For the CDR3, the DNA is TGTACCAGCAGCTTAGGAGGGGAGACCCAGTACTTC. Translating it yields CTSSLGGETQYF.

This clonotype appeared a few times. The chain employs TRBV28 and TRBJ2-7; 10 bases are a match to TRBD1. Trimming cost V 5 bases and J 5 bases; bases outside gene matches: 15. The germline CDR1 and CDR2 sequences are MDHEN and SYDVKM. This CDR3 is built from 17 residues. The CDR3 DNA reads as TGTGCCAGCAGTCCCCAAAACTTCCGGGACAGGGGCCACGAGCAGTACTTC. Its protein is CASSPQNFRDRGHEQYF.

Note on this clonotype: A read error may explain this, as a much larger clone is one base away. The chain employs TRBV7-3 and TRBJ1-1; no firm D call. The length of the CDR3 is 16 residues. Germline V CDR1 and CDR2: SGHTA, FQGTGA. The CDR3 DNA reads TGTGCCGGCAGCCCTCGCGGAGGGTACCTGAACACTGAAGCTTTCTTT. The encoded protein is CAGSPRGGYLNTEAFF.

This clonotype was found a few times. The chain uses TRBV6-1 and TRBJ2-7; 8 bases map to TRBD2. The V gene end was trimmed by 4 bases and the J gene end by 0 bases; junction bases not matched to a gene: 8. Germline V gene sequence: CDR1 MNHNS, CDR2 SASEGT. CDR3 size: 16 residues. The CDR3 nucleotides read TGTGCCAGCAGTGGAGCTCGAGCGGGAGACTCCTACGAGCAGTACTTC. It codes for CASSGARAGDSYEQYF.

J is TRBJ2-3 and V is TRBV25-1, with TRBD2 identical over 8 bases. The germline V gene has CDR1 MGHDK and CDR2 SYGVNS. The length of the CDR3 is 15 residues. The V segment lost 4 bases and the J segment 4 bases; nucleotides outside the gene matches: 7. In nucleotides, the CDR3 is TGTGCCAGCAGTGCCGGGGGGGTTATCGCAGATACGCAGTATTTT. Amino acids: CASSAGGVIADTQYF.

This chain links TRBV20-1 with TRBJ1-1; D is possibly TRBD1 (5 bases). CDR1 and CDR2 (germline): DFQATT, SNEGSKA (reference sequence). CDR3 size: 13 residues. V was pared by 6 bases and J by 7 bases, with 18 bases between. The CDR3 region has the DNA TGCAGTGCCACCGGCGTGGCAGGGTTTGAAGCTTTCTTT. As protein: CSATGVAGFEAFF.

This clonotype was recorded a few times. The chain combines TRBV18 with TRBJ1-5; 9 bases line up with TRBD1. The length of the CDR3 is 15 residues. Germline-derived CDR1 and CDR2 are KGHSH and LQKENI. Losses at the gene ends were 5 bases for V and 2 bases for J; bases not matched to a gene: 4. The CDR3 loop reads CASSKGQGGNQPQHF. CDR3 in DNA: TGTGCCAGCTCAAAGGGACAGGGTGGCAATCAGCCCCAGCATTTT.

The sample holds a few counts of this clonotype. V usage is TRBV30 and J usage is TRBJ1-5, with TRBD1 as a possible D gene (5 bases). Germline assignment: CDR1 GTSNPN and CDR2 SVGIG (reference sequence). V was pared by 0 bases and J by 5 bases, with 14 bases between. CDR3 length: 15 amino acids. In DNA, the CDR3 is TGTGCCTGGAGTGTAGGACGTGGGGGGGATCAGCCCCAGCATTTT. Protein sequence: CAWSVGRGGDQPQHF.

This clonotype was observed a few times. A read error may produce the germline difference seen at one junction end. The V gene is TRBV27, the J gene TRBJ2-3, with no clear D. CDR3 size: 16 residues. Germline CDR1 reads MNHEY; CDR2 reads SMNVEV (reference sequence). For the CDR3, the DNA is TGTGTCAGCAGTCCCGAACAACACCATAATTCAGATACGCAGTATTTT. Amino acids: CVSSPEQHHNSDTQYF.

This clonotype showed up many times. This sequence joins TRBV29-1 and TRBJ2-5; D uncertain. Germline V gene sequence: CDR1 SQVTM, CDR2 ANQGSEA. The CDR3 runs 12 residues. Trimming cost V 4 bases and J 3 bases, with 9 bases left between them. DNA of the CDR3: TGCAGCGTTGGTCACAAGAAAGAGACCCAGTACTTC. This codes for CSVGHKKETQYF.

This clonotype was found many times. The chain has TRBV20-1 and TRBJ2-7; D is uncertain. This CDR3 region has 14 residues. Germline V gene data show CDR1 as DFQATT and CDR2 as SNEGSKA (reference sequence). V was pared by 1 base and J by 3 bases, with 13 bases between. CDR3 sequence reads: CSARGPNYHYEQYF. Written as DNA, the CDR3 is TGCAGTGCTAGAGGGCCTAACTACCACTACGAGCAGTACTTC.

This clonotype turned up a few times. CDR3 sequence: CASSPRGRAKNIQYF. CDR3 bases: TGTGCCAGCAGCCCCAGGGGGAGAGCCAAAAACATTCAGTACTTC. The chain employs TRBV6-1 and TRBJ2-4, with 7 bases aligning to TRBD1. J lost 0 bases, V lost 6 bases, and 5 bases had no gene match. Germline assignment: CDR1 MNHNS and CDR2 SASEGT. The CDR3 spans 15 residues.